The text below deals with one T cell receptor beta chain. The antigen remains undetermined. This CDR3 is 15 amino acids long. J gave up 8 bases and V 4 bases, and 8 bases lay outside the gene matches. Germline CDR1 is MNHEY and CDR2 is SVGAGI. This sample was included in a study of cytomegalovirus exposure and HLA in healthy donors. The study ran its PCR with 60 Vbeta and 13 Jbeta primers. Measured with immunoSEQ multiplex PCR; TCRdb has only the in-frame clones, and not every one. The sample holds about 140,000 clones, 55% to 80% seen once. Study-wide results and limits: The dataset shows that most TCR sequences were rare, while some public TCRs occurred in many donors.

The chain links TRBV6-5 to TRBJ2-1, with TRBD2 identical over 10 bases. Sample: PBMCs. This TCR came from a woman in her thirties or forties in good health and CMV-seronegative. The CDR3 loop is CASSLAGGPAHEQFF. The CDR3 nucleotides read TGTGCCAGCAGTTTAGCGGGGGGACCTGCCCATGAGCAGTTCTTC.